The TCR beta chain under discussion was sequenced for a study of cytomegalovirus exposure and HLA in healthy donors. Notes on the study in general: What a later analysis reportedly showed was that an Asian-associated ancestry cluster had fewer N-insertions than the roughly 670-donor mean. Using the classifier, cytomegalovirus status was reportedly diagnosed with high specificity and sensitivity. Productive status was seen about 90% or about 30% of the time for most TCR beta V segments in an earlier analysis.

With respect to this clone: The antigen is unknown.

The PCR employed 60 Vbeta primers together with 13 Jbeta primers. Clones were sequenced by immunoSEQ multiplex PCR, and TCRdb holds only the in-frame ones, with some missing. The table lists about 130,000 clones, about two thirds of them singletons. V was shortened by 4 bases and J by 0 bases, with 12 bases between the two germline ends. The germline V gene has CDR1 SGHRS and CDR2 YFSETQ. This CDR3 comprises 15 residues. Source material: PBMCs. This receptor was obtained from a woman aged 55-69 years in good health and CMV-seropositive. This chain links TRBV5-1 with TRBJ2-3, with a weak D call TRBD1 (5 bases). CDR3 residues: CASSLTDSSTDTQYF. The CDR3 DNA reads as TGCGCCAGCAGCCTGACAGACTCTAGCACAGATACGCAGTATTTT. Combining the CDR3 with reference TRBV5-1 and TRBJ2-3 gives the whole variable domain KAGVTQTPRYLIKTRGQQVTLSCSPISGHRSVSWYQQTPGQGLQFLFEYFSETQRNKGNFPGRFSGRQFSNSRSEMNVSTLELGDSALYLCASSLTDSSTDTQYFGPGTRLTVL.